This TCR beta chain is drawn from a study of technical replicates of blood from a handful of donors. Sequenced by immunoSEQ multiplex PCR; TCRdb stores in-frame clones only, minus some. In the table there are approximately 75,000 clones, approximately 75% of which are singletons. The CDR3 has 16 amino acids. Per germline, CDR1 SEHNR and CDR2 FQNEAQ (reference sequence). V dropped 1 base and J dropped 7; count of bases not matched to a gene: 9. The source is a human donor in good health. Some clones in this sample may be carry-over from other donors' samples. The sample was PBMCs. V gene TRBV7-9 combines with J gene TRBJ2-1; the match to TRBD2 covers 8 bases. As DNA, the CDR3 is TGTGCCAGCAGCTTAGTGTCCGGGGGGGGAGAAAATGAGCAGTTCTTC. This translates into CASSLVSGGGENEQFF.